Listed here is a single T cell receptor (beta chain). This sample is part of a study of blood T cell repertoires in COVID-19. Data came from immunoSEQ multiplex PCR; TCRdb stores just in-frame clones and leaves some out. The top ten hold about 10% of the sample, which has roughly 160,000 clones, less than 85% seen once. The CDR3 loop spans 14 amino acids. V was cut by 3 bases and J by 0 bases, with 9 bases left in between. Germline CDR1 and CDR2: SGHRS and YFSETQ. The rearrangement links TRBV5-1 to TRBJ1-1; possible D gene TRBD1, 6 bases. The specimen was peripheral blood. The TCR comes from a woman aged 80 or over with active or convalescent COVID-19. The CDR3 nucleotides read TGCGCCAGCAGCTCCCAGGGGATGAACACTGAAGCTTTCTTT. Translation: CASSSQGMNTEAFF.